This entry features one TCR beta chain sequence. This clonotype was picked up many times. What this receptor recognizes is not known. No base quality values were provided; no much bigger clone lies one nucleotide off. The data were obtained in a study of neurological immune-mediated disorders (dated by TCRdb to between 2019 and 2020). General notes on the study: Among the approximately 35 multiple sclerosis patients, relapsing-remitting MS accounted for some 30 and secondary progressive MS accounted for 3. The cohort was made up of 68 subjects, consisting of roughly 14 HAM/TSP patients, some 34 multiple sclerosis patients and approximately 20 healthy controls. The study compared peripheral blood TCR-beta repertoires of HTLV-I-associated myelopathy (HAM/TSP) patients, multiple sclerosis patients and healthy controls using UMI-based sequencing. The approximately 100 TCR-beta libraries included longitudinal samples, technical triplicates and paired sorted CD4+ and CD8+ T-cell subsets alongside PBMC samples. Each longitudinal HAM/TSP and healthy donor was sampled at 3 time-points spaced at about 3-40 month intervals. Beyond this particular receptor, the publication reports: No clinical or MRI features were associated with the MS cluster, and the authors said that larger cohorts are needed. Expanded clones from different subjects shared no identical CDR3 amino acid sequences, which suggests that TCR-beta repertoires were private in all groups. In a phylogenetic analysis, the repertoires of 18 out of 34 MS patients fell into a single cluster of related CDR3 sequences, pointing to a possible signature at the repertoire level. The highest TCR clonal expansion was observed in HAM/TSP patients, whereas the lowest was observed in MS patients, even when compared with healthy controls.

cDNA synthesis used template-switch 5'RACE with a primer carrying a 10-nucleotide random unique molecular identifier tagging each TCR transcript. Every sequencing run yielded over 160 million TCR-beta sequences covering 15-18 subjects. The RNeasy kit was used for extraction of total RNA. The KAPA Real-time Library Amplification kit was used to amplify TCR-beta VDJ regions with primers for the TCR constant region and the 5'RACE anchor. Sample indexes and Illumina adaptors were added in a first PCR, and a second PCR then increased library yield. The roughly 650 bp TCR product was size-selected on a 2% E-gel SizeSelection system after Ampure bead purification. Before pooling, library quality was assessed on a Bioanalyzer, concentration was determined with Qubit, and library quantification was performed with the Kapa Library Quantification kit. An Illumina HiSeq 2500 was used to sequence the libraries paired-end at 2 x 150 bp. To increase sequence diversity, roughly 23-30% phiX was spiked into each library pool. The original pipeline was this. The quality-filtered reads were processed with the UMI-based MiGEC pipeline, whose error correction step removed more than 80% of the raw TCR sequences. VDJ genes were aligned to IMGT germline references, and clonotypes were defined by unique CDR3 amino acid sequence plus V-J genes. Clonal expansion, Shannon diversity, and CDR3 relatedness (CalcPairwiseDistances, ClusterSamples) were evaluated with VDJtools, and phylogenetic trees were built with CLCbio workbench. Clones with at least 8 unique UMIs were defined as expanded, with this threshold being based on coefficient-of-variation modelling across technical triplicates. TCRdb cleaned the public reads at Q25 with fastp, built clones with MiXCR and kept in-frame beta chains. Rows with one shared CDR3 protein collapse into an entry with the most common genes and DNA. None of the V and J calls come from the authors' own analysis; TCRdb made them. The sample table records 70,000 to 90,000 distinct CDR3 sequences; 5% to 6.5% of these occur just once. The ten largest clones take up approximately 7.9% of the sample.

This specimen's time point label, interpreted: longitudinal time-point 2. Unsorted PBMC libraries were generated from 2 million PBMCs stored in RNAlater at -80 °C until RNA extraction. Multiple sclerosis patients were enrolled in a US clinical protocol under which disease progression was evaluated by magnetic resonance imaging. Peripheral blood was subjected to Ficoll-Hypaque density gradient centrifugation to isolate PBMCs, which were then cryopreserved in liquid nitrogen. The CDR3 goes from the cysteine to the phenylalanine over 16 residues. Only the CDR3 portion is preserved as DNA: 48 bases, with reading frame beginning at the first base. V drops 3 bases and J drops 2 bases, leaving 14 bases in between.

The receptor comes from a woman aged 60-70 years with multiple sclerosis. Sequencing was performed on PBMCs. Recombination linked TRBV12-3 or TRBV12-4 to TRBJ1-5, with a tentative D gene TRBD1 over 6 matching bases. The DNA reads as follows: TGTGCCAGCAGTTTTGGAGGGGGTTTTGGCAATCAGCCCCAGCATTTT. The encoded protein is CASSFGGGFGNQPQHF.